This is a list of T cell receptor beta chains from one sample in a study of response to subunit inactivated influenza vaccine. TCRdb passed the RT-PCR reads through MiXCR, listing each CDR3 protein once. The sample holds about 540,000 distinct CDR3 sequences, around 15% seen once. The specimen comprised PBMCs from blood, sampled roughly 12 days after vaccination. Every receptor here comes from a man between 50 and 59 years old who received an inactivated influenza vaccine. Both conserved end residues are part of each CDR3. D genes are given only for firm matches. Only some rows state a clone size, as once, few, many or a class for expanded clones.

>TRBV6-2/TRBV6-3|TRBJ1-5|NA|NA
CASSYVGTKGNQPQHF
TGTGCCAGCAGCTACGTCGGAACGAAGGGCAATCAGCCCCAGCATTTT
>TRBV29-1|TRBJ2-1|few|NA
CSGGAQGGEQFF
TGCAGCGGCGGGGCCCAAGGGGGTGAGCAGTTCTTC
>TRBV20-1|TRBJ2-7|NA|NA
CSAMADSGSYEQYF
TGCAGTGCTATGGCTGACAGTGGATCCTACGAGCAGTACTTC
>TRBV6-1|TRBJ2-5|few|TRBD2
CASNRRGEETQYF
TGTGCCAGCAACCGCCGGGGGGAAGAGACCCAGTACTTC
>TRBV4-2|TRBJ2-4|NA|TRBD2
CASSQLAGGPQYPKNIQYF
TGTGCCAGCAGCCAGCTAGCGGGGGGCCCCCAATACCCCAAAAACATTCAGTACTTC
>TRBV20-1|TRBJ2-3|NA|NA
CSARKNKALGTDTQYF
TGCAGTGCTAGAAAGAACAAGGCCCTGGGCACAGATACGCAGTATTTT
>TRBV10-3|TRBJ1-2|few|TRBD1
CAISEAGTAFYGYTF
TGTGCCATCAGTGAGGCCGGGACAGCCTTCTATGGCTACACCTTC
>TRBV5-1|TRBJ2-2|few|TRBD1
CASSPGQGFDTGELFF
TGCGCCAGCAGTCCGGGACAGGGTTTCGACACCGGGGAGCTGTTTTTT
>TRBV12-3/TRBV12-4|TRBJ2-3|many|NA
CASTNLRDSFTDTQYF
TGTGCCAGCACCAACCTTCGGGACTCTTTCACAGATACGCAGTATTTT
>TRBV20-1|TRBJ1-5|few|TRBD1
CSAKVDRGLTYSNQPQHF
TGCAGTGCTAAGGTGGACAGGGGGTTAACTTATAGCAATCAGCCCCAGCATTTT
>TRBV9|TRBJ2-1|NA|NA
CASSGVGSYNEQFF
TGTGCCAGCAGCGGGGTGGGCTCCTACAATGAGCAGTTCTTC
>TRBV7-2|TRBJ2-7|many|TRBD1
CASSLDRGQTYEQYF
TGTGCCAGCAGCTTAGACAGGGGGCAAACCTACGAGCAGTACTTC
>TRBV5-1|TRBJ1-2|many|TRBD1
CASSWTQGANYGYTF
TGCGCCAGCAGCTGGACGCAGGGGGCTAACTATGGCTACACCTTC
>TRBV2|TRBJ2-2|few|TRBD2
CASRTGTSTGELFF
TGTGCCAGCAGGACCGGGACTAGTACCGGGGAGCTGTTTTTT
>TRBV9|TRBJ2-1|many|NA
CASSVSDGGNEQFF
TGTGCCAGCAGCGTATCGGATGGGGGGAATGAGCAGTTCTTC
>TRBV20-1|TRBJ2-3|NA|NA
CSGQKASGTDTQYF
TGCAGTGGGCAGAAGGCTAGCGGCACAGATACGCAGTATTTT
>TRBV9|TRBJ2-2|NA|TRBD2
CASSARRLADNTGELFF
TGTGCCAGCAGCGCTAGACGACTAGCGGATAACACCGGGGAGCTGTTTTTT
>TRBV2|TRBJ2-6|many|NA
CASSEDAAGANVLTF
TGTGCCAGCAGTGAAGATGCTGCTGGGGCCAACGTCCTGACTTTC
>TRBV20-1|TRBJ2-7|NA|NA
CSARDGSSYEQYF
TGCAGTGCTAGAGACGGGAGCTCCTACGAGCAGTACTTC
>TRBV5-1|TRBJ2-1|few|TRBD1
CASSLAGQGAGEQFF
TGCGCCAGCAGCTTGGCCGGACAGGGGGCTGGTGAGCAGTTCTTC
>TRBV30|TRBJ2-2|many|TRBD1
CAWSVTGGSTGELFF
TGTGCCTGGAGTGTGACAGGGGGCTCAACCGGGGAGCTGTTTTTT
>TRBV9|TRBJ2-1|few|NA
CASSVGSGVEFF
TGTGCCAGCAGCGTAGGGTCGGGAGTGGAGTTCTTC
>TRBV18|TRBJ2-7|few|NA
CASSPPSGVEQYF
TGTGCCAGCTCACCACCGTCGGGGGTCGAGCAGTACTTC
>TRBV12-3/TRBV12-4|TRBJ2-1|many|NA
CASSPMTITANNEQFF
TGTGCCAGCAGTCCTATGACTATAACGGCTAACAATGAGCAGTTCTTC
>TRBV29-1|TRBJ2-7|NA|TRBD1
CSVEDLGTGNAEQYF
TGCAGCGTTGAAGATTTGGGGACAGGGAATGCCGAGCAGTACTTC
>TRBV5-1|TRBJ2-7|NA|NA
CASSLARYYEQYF
TGCGCCAGCAGCTTGGCACGGTACTACGAGCAGTACTTC
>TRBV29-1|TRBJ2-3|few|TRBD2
CSVFPIAGGTDTQYF
TGCAGCGTTTTCCCGATAGCGGGGGGAACAGATACGCAGTATTTT
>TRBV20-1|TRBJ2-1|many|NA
CSASSSYNEQFF
TGCAGTGCGTCTTCATCATACAATGAGCAGTTCTTC
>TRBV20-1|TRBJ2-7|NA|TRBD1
CSAHPGTGDPYEQYF
TGCAGTGCTCACCCCGGGACAGGGGATCCATACGAGCAGTACTTC
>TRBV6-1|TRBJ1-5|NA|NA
CASSTSGTRVQPQHF
TGTGCCAGCAGTACATCCGGGACGCGGGTTCAGCCCCAGCATTTT
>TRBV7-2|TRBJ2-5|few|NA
CASSFYGGETQYF
TGTGCCAGCAGCTTTTACGGAGGAGAGACCCAGTACTTC
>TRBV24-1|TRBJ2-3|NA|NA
CATSSGAPDTQYF
TGTGCCACCAGTTCTGGAGCGCCAGATACGCAGTATTTT
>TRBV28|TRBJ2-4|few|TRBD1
CASTPRDRAGKNIQYF
TGTGCCAGCACCCCCCGGGACAGGGCAGGGAAAAACATTCAGTACTTC
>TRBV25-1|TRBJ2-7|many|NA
CASSDTRDSKQYF
TGTGCCAGCAGCGACACCCGGGACTCCAAGCAGTACTTC
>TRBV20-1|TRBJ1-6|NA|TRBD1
CSARTGGSYNSPLHF
TGCAGTGCCCGGACAGGGGGATCCTATAATTCACCCCTCCACTTT
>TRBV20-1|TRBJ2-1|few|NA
CSALRGIFSNEQFF
TGCAGTGCCCTCAGAGGAATTTTTTCCAATGAGCAGTTCTTC
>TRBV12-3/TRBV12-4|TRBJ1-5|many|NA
CASSFSGDQPQHF
TGTGCCAGCAGTTTTAGTGGGGATCAGCCCCAGCATTTT
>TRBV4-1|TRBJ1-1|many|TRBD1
CASSRGQGYTEAFF
TGCGCCAGCAGCCGGGGACAGGGGTACACTGAAGCTTTCTTT
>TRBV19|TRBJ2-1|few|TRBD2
CASIPTSGTRTNNNEQFF
TGTGCCAGTATTCCCACTAGCGGGACCAGAACCAATAACAATGAGCAGTTCTTC
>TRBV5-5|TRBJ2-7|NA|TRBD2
CASRQLADTYEQYF
TGTGCCAGCAGGCAACTAGCGGACACCTACGAGCAGTACTTC
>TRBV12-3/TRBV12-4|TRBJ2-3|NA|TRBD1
CASRKTGATDTQYF
TGTGCCAGCAGAAAGACAGGGGCCACAGATACGCAGTATTTT
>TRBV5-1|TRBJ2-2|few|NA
CASSLGHGNTGELFF
TGCGCCAGCAGCTTGGGCCATGGTAACACCGGGGAGCTGTTTTTT
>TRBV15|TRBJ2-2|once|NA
CATSSVTGELFF
TGTGCCACCAGCTCCGTCACCGGGGAGCTGTTTTTT
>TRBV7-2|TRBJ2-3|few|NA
CASSLVSGAASDTQYF
TGTGCCAGCAGCTTGGTCTCGGGGGCCGCATCAGATACGCAGTATTTT
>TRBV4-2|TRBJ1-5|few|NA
CASSQAGANNQPQHF
TGTGCCAGCAGCCAAGCAGGGGCAAACAATCAGCCCCAGCATTTT
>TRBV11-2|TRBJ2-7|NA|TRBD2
CASSKTSGGLYEQYF
TGTGCCAGCAGCAAAACTAGCGGGGGGTTATACGAGCAGTACTTC
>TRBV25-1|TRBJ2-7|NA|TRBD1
CASSAAGTGAYEQYF
TGTGCCAGCAGTGCCGCCGGGACAGGGGCCTACGAGCAGTACTTC
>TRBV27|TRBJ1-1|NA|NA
CASSTQDGPNTEAFF
TGTGCCAGCAGTACCCAGGACGGACCGAACACTGAAGCTTTCTTT
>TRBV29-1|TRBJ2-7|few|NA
CSVERDGYEQYF
TGCAGCGTTGAGCGGGACGGCTACGAGCAGTACTTC
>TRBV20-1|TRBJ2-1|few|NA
CSARGDSTEQFF
TGCAGTGCTAGGGGGGATAGCACTGAGCAGTTCTTC
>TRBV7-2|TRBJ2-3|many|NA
CASSLTGRDPDTQYF
TGTGCCAGCAGCTTAACGGGTAGGGATCCAGATACGCAGTATTTT
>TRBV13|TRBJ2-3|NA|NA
CASSPPIAATDTQYF
TGTGCCAGCAGCCCCCCCATTGCGGCGACAGATACGCAGTATTTT